This entry describes one TCR beta chain. The study amplified TCR beta CDR3 regions using RNA transcripts. Second-round multiplex PCR came after a first-round RT-PCR that employed HTBI primers. TCRdb itself ran the multiplex PCR reads through MiXCR, one entry per CDR3 protein. The sample lists approximately 480,000 distinct CDR3 sequences, around 14% occurring once. The sample comes from a study of Graves' ophthalmopathy and Graves' hyperthyroidism. V lost 1 base to trimming and J lost 5 bases, with 9 bases between them. The CDR3 consists of 14 residues. Patients were left out if they had other autoimmune diseases, uncontrolled infections, pregnancy or lactation.

The sequenced material came from blood. The chain combines TRBV12-3 or TRBV12-4 with TRBJ1-5; tentatively, D is TRBD1 (6 bases). The receptor's source is a woman aged 25 to 45 with Graves' ophthalmopathy. CDR3 nucleotide sequence: TGTGCCAGCAGTTTAGGGGGGCTCGATCAGCCCCAGCATTTT. Translated, it gives CASSLGGLDQPQHF.